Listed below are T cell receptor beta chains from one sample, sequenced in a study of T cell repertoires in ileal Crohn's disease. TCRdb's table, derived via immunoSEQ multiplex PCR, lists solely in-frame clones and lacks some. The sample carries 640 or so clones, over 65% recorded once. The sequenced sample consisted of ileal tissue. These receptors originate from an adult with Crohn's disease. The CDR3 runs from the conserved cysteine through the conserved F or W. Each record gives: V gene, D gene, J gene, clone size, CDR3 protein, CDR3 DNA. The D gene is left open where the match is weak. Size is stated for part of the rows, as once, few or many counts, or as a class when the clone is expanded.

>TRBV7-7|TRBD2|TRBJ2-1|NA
CASGRTSSSEQFF
TGTGCTAGCGGCAGGACTAGCAGTAGTGAGCAGTTCTTC
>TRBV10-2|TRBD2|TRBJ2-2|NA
CASTGLAGGAGELFF
TGCGCCAGCACCGGACTAGCCGGCGGCGCCGGGGAGCTGTTTTTT
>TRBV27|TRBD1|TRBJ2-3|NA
CASSRSGTGTDTQYF
TGTGCCAGCAGTCGATCCGGGACAGGGACAGATACGCAGTATTTT
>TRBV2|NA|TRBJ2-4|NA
CASSSPGRRAAGIQYF
TGTGCCAGCAGCTCCCCCGGGCGGAGGGCAGCAGGCATTCAGTACTTC
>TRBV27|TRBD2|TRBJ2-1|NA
CASGRGAYNEQFF
TGTGCCTCAGGGCGGGGGGCCTACAATGAGCAGTTCTTC
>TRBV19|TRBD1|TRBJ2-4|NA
CARTPNRGRGEENIQYF
TGTGCCAGGACCCCGAACAGGGGGCGCGGGGAAGAAAACATTCAGTACTTC
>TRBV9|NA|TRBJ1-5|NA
CASSVGSGNQPQHF
TGTGCCAGCAGCGTAGGATCCGGGAATCAGCCCCAGCATTTT
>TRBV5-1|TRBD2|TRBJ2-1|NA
CASSSGLAGSYNEQFF
TGCGCCAGCAGCAGCGGACTAGCGGGCTCCTACAATGAGCAGTTCTTC
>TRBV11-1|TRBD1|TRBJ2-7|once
CASSTTGTGPYEQYF
TGTGCCAGCAGCACTACCGGGACAGGGCCCTACGAGCAGTACTTC
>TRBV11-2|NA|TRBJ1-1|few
CASSLVPTRGGTEAFF
TGTGCCAGCAGCTTAGTTCCCACGAGGGGGGGGACTGAAGCTTTCTTT
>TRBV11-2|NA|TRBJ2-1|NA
CASSLGAGYNEQFF
TGTGCCAGCAGCTTGGGGGCCGGCTACAATGAGCAGTTCTTC
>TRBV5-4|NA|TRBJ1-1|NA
CASSLPWGTEAFF
TGTGCCAGCAGCTTACCCTGGGGCACTGAAGCTTTCTTT
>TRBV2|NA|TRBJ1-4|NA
CASRPIGGNEKLFF
TGTGCCAGCAGACCGATTGGCGGTAATGAAAAACTGTTTTTT
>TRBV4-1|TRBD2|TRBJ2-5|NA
CASSQEGLAAQETQYF
TGCGCCAGCAGCCAAGAGGGACTAGCGGCACAAGAGACCCAGTACTTC
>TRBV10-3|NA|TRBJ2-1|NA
CAISESGGANEQFF
TGTGCCATCAGTGAGTCGGGGGGGGCCAATGAGCAGTTCTTC
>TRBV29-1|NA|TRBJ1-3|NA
CSVLEGSGNTIYF
TGCAGCGTTCTGGAGGGCTCTGGAAACACCATATATTTT
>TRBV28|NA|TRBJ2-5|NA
CASSNRVGGETQYF
TGTGCCAGCAGTAACAGGGTTGGTGGGGAGACCCAGTACTTC
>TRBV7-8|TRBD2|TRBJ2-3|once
CASSFPPNESTSGSSTDTQYF
TGTGCCAGCAGCTTCCCTCCCAATGAGTCGACTAGCGGATCTAGCACAGATACGCAGTATTTT
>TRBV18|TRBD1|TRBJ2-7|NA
CASSQTGGTLYEQYF
TGTGCCAGCTCGCAAACAGGGGGCACTCTCTACGAGCAGTACTTC
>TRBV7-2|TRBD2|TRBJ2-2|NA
CASSLLGGRNTGELFF
TGTGCCAGCAGCTTATTAGGCGGGAGGAACACCGGGGAGCTGTTTTTT
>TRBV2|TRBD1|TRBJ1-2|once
CASSQDRARGYTF
TGTGCCAGCAGCCAAGACAGGGCTCGGGGCTACACCTTC
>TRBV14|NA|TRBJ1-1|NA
CASSRAYLNTEAFF
TGTGCCAGCAGTCGGGCCTACCTGAACACTGAAGCTTTCTTT
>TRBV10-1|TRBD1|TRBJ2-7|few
CASSRDSASYEQYF
TGCGCCAGCAGCCGGGACAGTGCATCCTACGAGCAGTACTTC
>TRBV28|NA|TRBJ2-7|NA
CASSSTILREQYF
TGTGCCAGCAGTTCGACCATACTGCGCGAGCAGTACTTC
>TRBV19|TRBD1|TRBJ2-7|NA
CASSDTGGTYEQYF
TGTGCCAGTAGCGACACAGGGGGTACCTACGAGCAGTACTTC
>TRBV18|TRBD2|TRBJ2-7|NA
CASSREGEQYF
TGTGCCAGCTCACGGGAGGGCGAGCAGTACTTC
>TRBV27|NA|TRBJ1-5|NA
CASSFGAAPNQPQHF
TGTGCCAGCAGTTTCGGCGCAGCTCCCAATCAGCCCCAGCATTTT
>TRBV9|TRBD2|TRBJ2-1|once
CASSVGVAGVLNEQFF
TGTGCCAGCAGCGTAGGGGTAGCGGGAGTGCTCAATGAGCAGTTCTTC
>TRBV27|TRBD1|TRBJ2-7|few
CASSPADRGGLSYEQYF
TGTGCCAGCAGTCCCGCGGACAGGGGGGGTCTCTCCTACGAGCAGTACTTC